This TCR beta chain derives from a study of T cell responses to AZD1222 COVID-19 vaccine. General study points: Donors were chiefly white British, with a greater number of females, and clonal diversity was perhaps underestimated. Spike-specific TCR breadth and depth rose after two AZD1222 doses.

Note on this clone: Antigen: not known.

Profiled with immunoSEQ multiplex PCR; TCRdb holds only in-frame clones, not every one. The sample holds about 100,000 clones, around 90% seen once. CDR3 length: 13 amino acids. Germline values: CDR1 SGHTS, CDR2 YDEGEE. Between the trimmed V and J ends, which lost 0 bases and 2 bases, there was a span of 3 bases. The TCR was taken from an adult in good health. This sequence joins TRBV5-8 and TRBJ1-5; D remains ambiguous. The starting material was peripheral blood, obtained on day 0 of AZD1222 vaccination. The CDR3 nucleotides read TGTGCCAGCAGCTTGGATGGCAATCAGCCCCAGCATTTT. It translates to CASSLDGNQPQHF.